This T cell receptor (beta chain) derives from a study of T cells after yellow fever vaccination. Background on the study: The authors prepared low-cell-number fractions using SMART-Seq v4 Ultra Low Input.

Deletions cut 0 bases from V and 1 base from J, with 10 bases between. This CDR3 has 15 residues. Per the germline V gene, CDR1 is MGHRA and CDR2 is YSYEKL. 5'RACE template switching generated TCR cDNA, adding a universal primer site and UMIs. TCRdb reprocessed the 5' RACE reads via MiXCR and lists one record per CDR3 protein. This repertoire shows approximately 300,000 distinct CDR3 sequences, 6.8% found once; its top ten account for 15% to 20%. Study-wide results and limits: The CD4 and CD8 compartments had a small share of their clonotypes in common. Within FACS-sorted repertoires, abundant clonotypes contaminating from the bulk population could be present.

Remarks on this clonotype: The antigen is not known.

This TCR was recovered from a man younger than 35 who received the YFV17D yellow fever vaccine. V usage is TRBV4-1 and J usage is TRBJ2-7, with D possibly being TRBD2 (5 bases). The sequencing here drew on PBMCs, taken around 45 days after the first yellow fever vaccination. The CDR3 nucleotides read TGCGCCAGCAGCCAAGAAGACGGACTGTCCTACGAGCAGTACTTC. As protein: CASSQEDGLSYEQYF.